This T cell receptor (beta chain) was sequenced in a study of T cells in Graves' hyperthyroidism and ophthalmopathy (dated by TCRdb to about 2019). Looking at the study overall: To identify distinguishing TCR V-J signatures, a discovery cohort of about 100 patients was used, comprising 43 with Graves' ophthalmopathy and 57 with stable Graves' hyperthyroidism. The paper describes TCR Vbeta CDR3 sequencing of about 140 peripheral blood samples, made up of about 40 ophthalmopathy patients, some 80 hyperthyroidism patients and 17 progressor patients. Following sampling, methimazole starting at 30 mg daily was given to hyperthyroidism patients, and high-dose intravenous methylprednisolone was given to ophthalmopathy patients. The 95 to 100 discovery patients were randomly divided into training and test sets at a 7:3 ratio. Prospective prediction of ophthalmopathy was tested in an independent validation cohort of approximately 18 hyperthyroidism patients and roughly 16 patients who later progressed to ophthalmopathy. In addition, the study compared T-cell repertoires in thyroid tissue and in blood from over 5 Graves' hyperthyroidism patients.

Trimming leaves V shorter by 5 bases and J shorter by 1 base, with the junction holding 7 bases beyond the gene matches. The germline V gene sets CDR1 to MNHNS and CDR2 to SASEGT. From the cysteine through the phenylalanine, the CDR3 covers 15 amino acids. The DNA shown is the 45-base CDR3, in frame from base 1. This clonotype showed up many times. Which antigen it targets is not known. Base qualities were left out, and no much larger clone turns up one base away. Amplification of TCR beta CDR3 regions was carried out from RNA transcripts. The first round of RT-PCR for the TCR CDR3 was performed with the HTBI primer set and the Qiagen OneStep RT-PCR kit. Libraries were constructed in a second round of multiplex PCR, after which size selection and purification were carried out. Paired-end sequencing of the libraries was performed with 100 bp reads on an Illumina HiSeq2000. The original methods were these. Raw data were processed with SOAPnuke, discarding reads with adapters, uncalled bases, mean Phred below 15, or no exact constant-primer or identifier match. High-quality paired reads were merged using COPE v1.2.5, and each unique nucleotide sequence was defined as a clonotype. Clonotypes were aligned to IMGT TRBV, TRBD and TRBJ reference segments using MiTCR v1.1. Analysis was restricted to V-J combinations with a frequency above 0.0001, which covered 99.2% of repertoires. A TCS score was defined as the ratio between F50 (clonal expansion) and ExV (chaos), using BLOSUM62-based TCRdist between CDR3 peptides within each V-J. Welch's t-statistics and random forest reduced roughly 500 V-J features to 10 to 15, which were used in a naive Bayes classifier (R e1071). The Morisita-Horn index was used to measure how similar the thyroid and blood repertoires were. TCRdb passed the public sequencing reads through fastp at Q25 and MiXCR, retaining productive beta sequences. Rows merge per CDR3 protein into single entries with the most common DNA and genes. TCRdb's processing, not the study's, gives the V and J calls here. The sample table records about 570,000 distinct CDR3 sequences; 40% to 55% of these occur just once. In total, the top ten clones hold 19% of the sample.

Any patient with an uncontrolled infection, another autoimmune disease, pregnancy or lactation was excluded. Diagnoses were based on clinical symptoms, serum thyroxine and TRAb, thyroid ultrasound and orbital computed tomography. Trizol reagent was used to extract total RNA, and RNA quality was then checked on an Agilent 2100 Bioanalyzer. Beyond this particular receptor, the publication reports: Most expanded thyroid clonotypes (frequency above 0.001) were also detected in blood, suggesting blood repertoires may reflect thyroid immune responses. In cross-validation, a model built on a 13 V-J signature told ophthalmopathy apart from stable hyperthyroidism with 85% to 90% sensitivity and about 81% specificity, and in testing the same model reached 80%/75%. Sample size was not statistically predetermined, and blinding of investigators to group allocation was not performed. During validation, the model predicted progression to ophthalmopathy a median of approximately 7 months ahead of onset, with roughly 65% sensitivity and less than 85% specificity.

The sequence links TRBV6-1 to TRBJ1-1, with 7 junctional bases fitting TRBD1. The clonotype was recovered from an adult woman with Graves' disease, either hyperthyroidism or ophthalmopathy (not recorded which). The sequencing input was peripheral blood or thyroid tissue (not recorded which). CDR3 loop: CASSYLTGRNTEAFF. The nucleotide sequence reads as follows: TGTGCCAGCAGTTACTTGACAGGGAGGAACACTGAAGCTTTCTTT.